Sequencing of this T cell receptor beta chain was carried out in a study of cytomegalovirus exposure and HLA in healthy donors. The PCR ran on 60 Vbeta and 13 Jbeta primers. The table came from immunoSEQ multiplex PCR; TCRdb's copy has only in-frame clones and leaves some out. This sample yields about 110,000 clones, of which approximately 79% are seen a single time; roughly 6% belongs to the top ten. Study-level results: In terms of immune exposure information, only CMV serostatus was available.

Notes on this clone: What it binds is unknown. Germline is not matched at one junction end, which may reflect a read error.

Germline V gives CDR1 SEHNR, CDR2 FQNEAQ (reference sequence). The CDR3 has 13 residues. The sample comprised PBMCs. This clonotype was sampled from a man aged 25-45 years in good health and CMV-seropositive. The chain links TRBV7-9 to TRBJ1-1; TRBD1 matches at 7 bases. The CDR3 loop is CSSSLRRDSEAFF. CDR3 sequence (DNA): TGTTCCAGCAGCTTGCGCCGGGACAGTGAAGCTTTCTTT.